The 2 T cell receptor beta chains below all came from one sample that was sequenced in a study of blood T cell repertoires in COVID-19. The assay was immunoSEQ multiplex PCR, and TCRdb's table has in-frame clones only and misses some. The sample records about 110,000 clones, around 90% being singletons. The material sequenced was peripheral blood. These receptors were collected from a human donor in a cohort sampled during active COVID-19.

This chain links TRBV7-2 with TRBJ2-1, with D maybe TRBD2 (7 bases). The CDR3 contains 14 residues. Germline values: CDR1 SGHTA, CDR2 FQGNSA. V shed 2 bases and J shed 9 bases, with 14 bases lying between them. The CDR3 DNA reads TGTGCCAGCAGCTTACGGGGGGCGCGGGGTGAGCAGTTCTTC. As protein: CASSLRGARGEQFF.

The V call is TRBV6-2 or TRBV6-3, the J call TRBJ1-1; the D gene is possibly TRBD1 (6 bases). This CDR3 has 14 amino acids. V was pared by 4 bases and J by 1 base, with 10 bases between. CDR1 is MNHEY, CDR2 SVGEGT, per germline. CDR3 protein: CASSSGHKNTEAFF. The CDR3 nucleotides are TGTGCCAGCAGTTCGGGACACAAGAACACTGAAGCTTTCTTT.